This T cell receptor beta chain was found in a study of shared clonotypes between healthy human individuals. The length of the CDR3 is 15 residues. Trimming stripped 3 bases from V and 3 bases from J, with 15 bases between. The germline V gene has CDR1 SGHTA and CDR2 FQGNSA. The repertoire was sequenced with immunoSEQ multiplex PCR; TCRdb's copy has only in-frame clones and lacks some. The table shows roughly 1,000,000 clones, with about four fifths occurring only once. The sequence was obtained from a young man in good health. Some clones in this sample may be carry-over from other donors' samples. The chain combines TRBV7-2 with TRBJ2-7; D is tentatively TRBD1 or TRBD2 (5 bases each). Sequencing was carried out using memory CD4+ T cells from PBMCs. Subset: CD45RA-negative fraction. The CDR3 DNA is TGTGCCAGCAGCTTGGGACCGGGACGCCTCTACGAGCAGTACTTC. It yields the protein CASSLGPGRLYEQYF.